The 18 T cell receptor beta chains presented below share a single source sample, sequenced in a study of OX40 agonist ivuxolimab in advanced cancers. Using immunoSEQ multiplex PCR, the repertoire was profiled, and TCRdb retains in-frame clones only, with some absent. The top ten hold over 2% of the sample, which has 65,000 to 75,000 clones, approximately 85% seen once. The sample consisted of CD4+ or CD8+ T cells sorted from blood, taken in a trial of the OX40 agonist ivuxolimab. The receptor set was obtained from an adult with an advanced solid tumor such as melanoma, head and neck, liver or kidney cancer.

The chain employs TRBV27 and TRBJ2-5, with 13 bases that match TRBD2. Per germline, CDR1 MNHEY and CDR2 SMNVEV (reference sequence). This CDR3 has 19 residues. With 0 bases clipped from V and 3 bases from J, the junction kept 10 bases outside the gene matches. CDR3 DNA: TGTGCCAGCAGTTTATCGATTGGAACTAGCGGGAGGGACAAAGAGACCCAGTACTTC. Amino acid sequence: CASSLSIGTSGRDKETQYF.

This clone was seen just once. The genes are TRBV7-2 and TRBJ1-2; D not resolved. V lost 1 base, J lost 3 bases, and 9 bases lay in between. The CDR3 loop spans 14 amino acids. In germline, CDR1 is SGHTA, CDR2 FQGNSA. The CDR3 DNA follows: TGTGCCAGCAGCTTAGGGGGAGCGGACTATGGCTACACCTTC. Translation gives CASSLGGADYGYTF.

The V call is TRBV28, the J call TRBJ2-1, with D possibly TRBD2 on 5 matching bases. Trimming removed 2 bases at V and 12 bases at J, with 11 bases between. The V gene's germline CDR1 is MDHEN and CDR2 SYDVKM. CDR3 length equals 12 residues. CDR3 bases: TGTGCCAGCAGTTTACTGGCAGAGGGGCAGTTCTTC. It encodes CASSLLAEGQFF.

The chain couples TRBV6-1 to TRBJ1-3, with D uncertain. V was cut by 5 bases and J by 4 bases, with 12 bases left in between. This CDR3 spans 14 amino acids. Germline lookup yields CDR1 MNHNS and CDR2 SASEGT. Here the CDR3 reads CASSPTRRGNTIYF. DNA for the CDR3: TGTGCCAGCAGTCCGACTAGGAGGGGAAACACCATATATTTT.

The chain employs TRBV5-1 and TRBJ2-5, with 11 nucleotides matching TRBD1. V shed 4 bases and J 1 base; nucleotides not matched to a gene: 12. The CDR3 loop spans 18 amino acids. In germline, CDR1 is SGHRS, CDR2 YFSETQ. The CDR3 region is CASSVGARTGGLQETQYF. The CDR3 nucleotides read TGCGCCAGCAGCGTCGGAGCCCGGACAGGGGGCCTCCAAGAGACCCAGTACTTC.

This sequence joins TRBV5-4 and TRBJ2-3; D is perhaps TRBD1 (6 bases). The germline CDR1 and CDR2 sequences are SGHNT and YYREEE (reference sequence). CDR3 length: 14 amino acids. Trimming shortened V by 4 bases and J by 1 base, and 10 bases separated the two germline ends. Here the CDR3 reads CASSRDIGTDTQYF. The CDR3 region has the DNA TGTGCCAGCAGCCGGGACATCGGCACAGATACGCAGTATTTT.

This chain joins TRBV7-6 and TRBJ2-7; tentative D call: TRBD1 (6 bases). Germline-derived CDR1 and CDR2 are SGHVS and FNYEAQ. The CDR3 has 15 residues. The V end lost 2 bases, the J end lost 2 bases, and 13 bases lay between the germline ends. The CDR3 DNA sequence: TGTGCCAGCAGCTTAAGGCAGACAGGTCCCTACGAGCAGTACTTC. This sequence encodes CASSLRQTGPYEQYF. Complete variable domain (other parts from reference TRBV7-6 and TRBJ2-7): GAGVSQSPRYKVTKRGQDVALRCDPISGHVSLYWYRQALGQGPEFLTYFNYEAQQDKSGLPNDRFSAERPEGSISTLTIQRTEQRDSAMYRCASSLRQTGPYEQYFGPGTRLTVT.

This clone has only one observation. This sequence joins TRBV5-1 and TRBJ2-7; the D gene is possibly TRBD2 (5 bases). The CDR3 totals 15 residues. Germline CDR1 SGHRS, CDR2 YFSETQ. Between the trimmed V and J ends, which lost 4 bases and 2 bases, there was a span of 16 bases. The CDR3 nucleotides are TGCGCCAGCAGCCAAGAAACGCTAGCCCCCTACGAGCAGTACTTC. Protein sequence: CASSQETLAPYEQYF.

V and J are TRBV19 and TRBJ2-3; 8 bases align to TRBD2. The CDR3 is 15 residues long. Germline CDR1 LNHDA, CDR2 SQIVND (reference sequence). The J segment lost 5 bases and the V segment lost 6 bases, leaving 10 bases of the junction unmatched. The CDR3 sequence: CASSRAGRAIDTQYF. The CDR3 nucleotides read TGTGCCAGTAGCCGGGCCGGGAGGGCCATAGATACGCAGTATTTT. Full variable domain (rest looked up from reference TRBV19 and TRBJ2-3): DGGITQSPKYLFRKEGQNVTLSCEQNLNHDAMYWYRQDPGQGLRLIYYSQIVNDFQKGDIAEGYSVSREKKESFPLTVTSAQKNPTAFYLCASSRAGRAIDTQYFGPGTRLTVL.

This sequence joins TRBV4-1 and TRBJ2-7, with 9 bases aligning to TRBD1. This CDR3 is built from 16 residues. Losses at the gene ends were 0 bases for V and 4 bases for J; bases not matched to a gene: 7. Germline V lookup: CDR1 MGHRA, CDR2 YSYEKL. CDR3 DNA sequence: TGCGCCAGCAGCCAAGATACAGGGGGCGTAATGTACGAGCAGTACTTC. Residues: CASSQDTGGVMYEQYF.

The genes are TRBV28 and TRBJ1-2, with D hard to call. V was cut by 2 bases and J by 0 bases, with 4 bases left in between. The CDR3 sequence is 13 residues long. Germline V lookup: CDR1 MDHEN, CDR2 SYDVKM. CDR3 DNA sequence: TGTGCCAGCAGTTTAGACCCTAACTATGGCTACACCTTC. Translation gives CASSLDPNYGYTF.

The chain is built from TRBV6-1 and TRBJ1-6; D unclear. Germline V gives CDR1 MNHNS, CDR2 SASEGT. The length of the CDR3 is 13 residues. V lost 6 bases and J 11 bases, leaving 14 bases between the germline ends. Here the CDR3 reads CASRDGVGAPLHF. CDR3 bases: TGTGCCAGCAGAGACGGGGTAGGAGCACCCCTCCACTTT.

The chain has TRBV7-9 and TRBJ1-1; 7 positions agree with TRBD1. The CDR3 spans 12 residues. The trim removed 8 bases at V and 5 bases at J, leaving 5 bases unmatched. Per germline, CDR1 SEHNR and CDR2 FQNEAQ (reference sequence). The CDR3 region has the DNA TGTGCCAGCCGAGCAGGGGGTACTGAAGCTTTCTTT. As protein: CASRAGGTEAFF.

This sequence joins TRBV5-6 and TRBJ2-3; TRBD1 agrees at 9 bases. This CDR3 contains 14 residues. Germline CDR1 SGHDT, CDR2 YYEEEE. V shed 3 bases and J 6 bases; nucleotides not matched to a gene: 5. CDR3 coding DNA: TGTGCCAGCAGCTCGGGACAGGGTAGTGATACGCAGTATTTT. It encodes CASSSGQGSDTQYF.

By share, this clone ranks as medium-sized. This rearrangement joins TRBV29-1 to TRBJ2-7; 7 bases line up with TRBD1. The CDR3 is made up of 14 amino acids. Looked up from germline, CDR1 is SQVTM and CDR2 is ANQGSEA. The ends lost 6 bases at V and 0 bases at J; junction bases unmatched: 8. The CDR3 region is CSVTGATSSYEQYF. The CDR3 coding sequence is TGCAGCGTCACAGGGGCTACCTCCTCCTACGAGCAGTACTTC.

The J gene is TRBJ1-1, the V gene TRBV18, with 7 bases lining up with TRBD1. This CDR3 is built from 13 residues. The ends lost 3 bases at V and 5 bases at J; junction bases unmatched: 3. Germline loops: CDR1 KGHSH, CDR2 LQKENI. DNA of the CDR3: TGTGCCAGCTCACCGACAGGGTCGACTGAAGCTTTCTTT. Translation: CASSPTGSTEAFF.

This clone was seen only a few times. The chain has TRBV27 and TRBJ2-7, with TRBD2 matching 14 bases. Germline CDR1 and CDR2: MNHEY and SMNVEV (reference sequence). The CDR3 has 16 amino acids. J was trimmed by 3 bases and V by 7 bases; bases with no gene match: 8. The CDR3: CASTKGLAGDFYEQYF. The CDR3 nucleotides are TGTGCCAGCACCAAGGGACTAGCGGGGGATTTCTACGAGCAGTACTTC.

The gene calls are TRBV28 and TRBJ2-1; D possibly uses TRBD1 or TRBD2 (5 bases each). Per the germline V gene, CDR1 is MDHEN and CDR2 is SYDVKM. CDR3 length equals 11 residues. V dropped 4 bases and J dropped 11 bases, with 9 bases sitting between them. The CDR3 reads CASSYRDQQFF. The CDR3 nucleotides are TGTGCCAGCAGTTACCGGGACCAGCAGTTCTTC.